Following are 32 T cell receptor beta chains from one sample sequenced in a study of cytotoxic CD8 clonotypes in ibrutinib-treated CLL. The data were produced by immunoSEQ multiplex PCR, yet TCRdb's version contains in-frame clones alone and is incomplete. Among roughly 200,000 clones listed, roughly 77% were seen once. The sample in question was PBMCs, obtained after 12 months of ibrutinib treatment. The receptors here all came from a human donor with chronic lymphocytic leukemia.

The chain carries TRBV9 and TRBJ1-6; no definite D call. Trimming cost V 3 bases and J 0 bases, with 7 bases left between them. The CDR3 is 15 residues long. The germline V gene encodes CDR1 SGDLS and CDR2 YYNGEE. The CDR3 loop reads CASSAGSSYNSPLHF. In nucleotides, the CDR3 is TGTGCCAGCAGCGCCGGGAGCTCCTATAATTCACCCCTCCACTTT.

The chain is built from TRBV5-6 and TRBJ2-7; possibly TRBD1 for D (5 bases). The germline V gene has CDR1 SGHDT and CDR2 YYEEEE. V lost 4 bases and J lost 2, with 10 bases in between. The CDR3 has 13 amino acids. The CDR3 loop reads CASSLGRTYEQYF. CDR3 in DNA: TGTGCCAGCAGCCTGGGGCGCACCTACGAGCAGTACTTC.

The J gene is TRBJ2-3, the V gene TRBV30, with 7 bases lining up with TRBD1. The germline V gene encodes CDR1 GTSNPN and CDR2 SVGIG (reference sequence). V was clipped by 5 bases and J by 1 base; unmatched bases: 3. This CDR3 contains 13 residues. Here the CDR3 DNA reads TGTGCCTGGCGAGGGACAGGCACAGATACGCAGTATTTT. Protein sequence: CAWRGTGTDTQYF.

The J gene is TRBJ2-7, the V gene TRBV19; the D gene is possibly TRBD1 (6 bases). Trimming pared 5 bases from V and 0 bases from J, leaving 20 bases between. The CDR3 is 17 residues long. Germline V gene sequence: CDR1 LNHDA, CDR2 SQIVND (reference sequence). The DNA for the CDR3 is TGTGCCAGTAGTCCCAGGGGCAGGGGCCGAACCTCCTACGAGCAGTACTTC. The encoded protein is CASSPRGRGRTSYEQYF.

The V call is TRBV4-3, the J call TRBJ2-7, with TRBD2 identical over 10 bases. Looked up from germline, CDR1 is LGHNA and CDR2 is YSLEER. Losses at the gene ends were 2 bases for V and 8 bases for J; bases not matched to a gene: 6. This CDR3 region has 14 residues. CDR3 nucleotides: TGCGCCAGCAGCCAACTTCTAGCGGGGGATCAGCAGTACTTC. Protein: CASSQLLAGDQQYF.

The chain couples TRBV9 to TRBJ2-5, with 7 nucleotides matching TRBD2. The germline V gene has CDR1 SGDLS and CDR2 YYNGEE. Trimming took 4 bases from V and 6 from J; bases not matched to a gene: 12. CDR3 length equals 15 residues. The CDR3 DNA reads as TGTGCCAGCAGCAAAGTGGGGACTACGTTGCAGACCCAGTACTTC. Its protein product is CASSKVGTTLQTQYF.

The chain combines TRBV5-1 with TRBJ1-1; 8 bases fit TRBD1. Trimming took 3 bases from V and 6 from J; bases not matched to a gene: 10. Germline CDR1 and CDR2: SGHRS and YFSETQ. There are 15 residues in the CDR3. CDR3 nucleotide sequence: TGCGCCAGCAGCTCTCCCGGGCAGGGGGCTGCTGAAGCTTTCTTT. Translating it yields CASSSPGQGAAEAFF.

The chain carries TRBV7-9 and TRBJ2-5; the D gene is possibly TRBD2 (6 bases). V was cut by 5 bases and J by 2 bases, with 12 bases left in between. Germline loops: CDR1 SEHNR, CDR2 FQNEAQ (reference sequence). CDR3 length: 14 residues. As DNA, the CDR3 is TGTGCCAGCAGCCCCCATGGAGGGCAAGAGACCCAGTACTTC. It codes for CASSPHGGQETQYF.

This clone appeared a single time. The chain carries TRBV9 and TRBJ2-3; 9 bases fit TRBD2. With V trimmed by 2 bases and J by 0 bases, 7 bases remained unmatched. This CDR3 is 17 amino acids long. Per germline, CDR1 SGDLS and CDR2 YYNGEE. CDR3 amino acids: CASSVQREDSSTDTQYF. In DNA, the CDR3 is TGTGCCAGCAGCGTCCAGCGGGAGGACTCCAGCACAGATACGCAGTATTTT.

The V and J genes are TRBV10-3 and TRBJ2-1, with D possibly TRBD2 on 6 matching bases. The germline V gene has CDR1 ENHRY and CDR2 SYGVKD. The CDR3 is 15 amino acids. Trimming took 7 bases from V and 8 from J, leaving 21 bases between them. CDR3 nucleotide sequence: TGTGCCATCACCAACCCGGGGATACTAGCAGATGAGCAGTTCTTC. It codes for CAITNPGILADEQFF.

The chain combines TRBV6-1 with TRBJ1-3; no clear D gene. Germline V CDR1 and CDR2: MNHNS, SASEGT. CDR3 length equals 16 residues. V lost 0 bases, J lost 0 bases, and 9 bases lay in between. The CDR3 DNA reads TGTGCCAGCAGTGAAGCCTTCTCGAGCTCTGGAAACACCATATATTTT. Its translation is CASSEAFSSSGNTIYF.

The chain links TRBV5-8 to TRBJ1-1; D uncertain. Germline-derived CDR1 and CDR2 are SGHTS and YDEGEE. The CDR3 runs 15 residues. V lost 3 bases and J 1 base, leaving 13 bases between the germline ends. CDR3 protein: CASSSPNDQNTEAFF. The CDR3 bases are TGTGCCAGCAGCTCACCCAATGACCAGAACACTGAAGCTTTCTTT.

The V and J genes are TRBV19 and TRBJ2-3; 8 bases fit TRBD2. The V gene end was trimmed by 5 bases and the J gene end by 4 bases; junction bases not matched to a gene: 11. The CDR3 covers 16 residues. Germline V lookup: CDR1 LNHDA, CDR2 SQIVND (reference sequence). CDR3 nucleotide sequence: TGTGCCAGTAGTGATCCGAGGAGCGGGGGAGCAGATACGCAGTATTTT. Protein: CASSDPRSGGADTQYF.

The gene calls are TRBV25-1 and TRBJ2-7, with no clear D. This CDR3 contains 11 residues. Germline CDR1 reads MGHDK; CDR2 reads SYGVNS. V was clipped by 7 bases and J by 5 bases, with 9 bases between them. The CDR3 reads CASIGPHEQYF. The CDR3, as DNA: TGTGCCAGCATCGGGCCTCACGAGCAGTACTTC.

The V and J genes are TRBV27 and TRBJ1-2; a possible D gene is TRBD1 (5 bases). With 2 bases removed from V and 8 bases from J, the gap between germline ends came to 6 bases. In germline, CDR1 is MNHEY, CDR2 SMNVEV (reference sequence). CDR3 size: 11 residues. CDR3 sequence: CASSLRDGYTF. CDR3 in DNA: TGTGCCAGCAGTTTAAGGGACGGCTACACCTTC.

About this clone itself: Compared with germline, one end of the junction differs, possibly owing to a read error. The J gene is TRBJ2-7, the V gene TRBV2; 13 bases align to TRBD2. Germline CDR1 SNHLY, CDR2 FYNNEI. The CDR3 totals 19 residues. CDR3 in amino acids: CASGEASRTSGGVPYEQYF. The DNA of the CDR3 is TGTGCCAGCGGTGAAGCCTCGAGGACTAGCGGGGGAGTTCCCTACGAGCAGTACTTC.

V gene TRBV7-9 combines with J gene TRBJ1-5, with 11 bases matching TRBD1. Germline assignment: CDR1 SEHNR and CDR2 FQNEAQ (reference sequence). The CDR3 length is 17 residues. V gave up 3 bases and J gave up 6 bases; unmatched junction bases: 10. The CDR3 DNA is TGTGCCAGCAGCTTTGTCCGCGGGACAGGGGGATCTCAGCCCCAGCATTTT. It translates to CASSFVRGTGGSQPQHF.

The gene calls are TRBV7-9 and TRBJ1-2; 7 nucleotides agree with TRBD1. The germline V gene encodes CDR1 SEHNR and CDR2 FQNEAQ (reference sequence). This CDR3 is 14 amino acids long. J gave up 4 bases and V 6 bases, and 8 bases lay outside the gene matches. The CDR3 DNA is TGTGCCAGCAGTAAGACAGGGTTCGTCTATGGCTACACCTTC. Translated, it gives CASSKTGFVYGYTF.

The chain joins TRBV28 to TRBJ1-1; D unclear. V lost 8 bases and J 1 base, leaving 17 bases between the germline ends. Germline assignment: CDR1 MDHEN and CDR2 SYDVKM. The CDR3 covers 15 residues. The CDR3 bases are TGTGCCAGCTTACAACCGGGCGATCCGAACACTGAAGCTTTCTTT. Residues: CASLQPGDPNTEAFF.

This clone occurred many times. The V and J genes are TRBV15 and TRBJ1-1; 7 bases line up with TRBD1. The ends lost 3 bases at V and 7 bases at J; junction bases unmatched: 5. This CDR3 contains 13 residues. The germline CDR1 and CDR2 sequences are LNHNV and YYDKDF (reference sequence). CDR3 region: CATSRGQKFEAFF. Here the CDR3 DNA reads TGTGCCACCAGCAGGGGACAGAAATTTGAAGCTTTCTTT. Supplemented by reference TRBV15 and TRBJ1-1, the full variable domain reads DAMVIQNPRYQVTQFGKPVTLSCSQTLNHNVMYWYQQKSSQAPKLLFHYYDKDFNNEADTPDNFQSRRPNTSFCFLDIRSPGLGDTAMYLCATSRGQKFEAFFGQGTRLTVV.

The chain couples TRBV27 to TRBJ1-1; no clear D. Trimming left V 6 bases short and J 1 base short, with 9 bases between. CDR1 and CDR2 from the germline V gene are MNHEY and SMNVEV (reference sequence). The CDR3 runs to 13 residues. CDR3 region: CASRVNWNTEAFF. The CDR3 bases are TGTGCCAGCAGGGTCAACTGGAACACTGAAGCTTTCTTT.

J is TRBJ2-7 and V is TRBV9, with D perhaps matching TRBD2 (6 bases). The CDR3 sequence is 15 residues long. Germline V gene data show CDR1 as SGDLS and CDR2 as YYNGEE. V dropped 0 bases and J dropped 3 bases, with 13 bases sitting between them. The CDR3 loop is CASSVAPSENYEQYF. CDR3 sequence (DNA): TGTGCCAGCAGCGTAGCCCCTAGCGAGAACTACGAGCAGTACTTC.

The chain joins TRBV7-9 to TRBJ1-5; D may be TRBD1 (6 bases). Germline CDR1 and CDR2: SEHNR and FQNEAQ (reference sequence). This CDR3 region has 15 residues. V gave up 2 bases and J gave up 1 base, with 9 bases separating them. This chain's CDR3 is CASSLSRGSNQPQHF. The CDR3 coding sequence is TGTGCCAGCAGCTTAAGCAGGGGCAGCAATCAGCCCCAGCATTTT.

This clone was seen many times. CDR3 sequence reads: CASSYEGVGGELFF. In DNA form, the CDR3 reads TGTGCCAGCAGTTACGAGGGGGTGGGCGGGGAGCTGTTTTTT. The rearrangement joins TRBV6-5 to TRBJ2-2; weak D call: TRBD1 (6 bases). From germline, CDR1 is MNHEY and CDR2 SVGAGI. The CDR3 contains 14 residues. The V end was cut by 2 bases, the J end by 7 bases, with 11 bases between.

V is TRBV5-6 and J is TRBJ2-1, with a tentative D call TRBD2 (6 bases). Germline-derived CDR1 and CDR2 are SGHDT and YYEEEE. Between the trimmed V and J ends, which lost 0 bases and 3 bases, there was a span of 7 bases. The CDR3 extends over 14 amino acids. This CDR3 reads CASSLGTIYNEQFF. DNA for the CDR3: TGTGCCAGCAGCTTGGGGACTATCTACAATGAGCAGTTCTTC.

The genes are TRBV11-1 and TRBJ2-7; unclear D gene. CDR1 and CDR2 (germline): SGHAT, FQDESV (reference sequence). V lost 0 bases and J 0 bases, leaving 0 bases between the germline ends. The CDR3 has 12 amino acids. Here the CDR3 reads CASSLASYEQYF. CDR3 bases: TGTGCCAGCAGCTTAGCCTCCTACGAGCAGTACTTC.

This clone was recorded a few times. This sequence joins TRBV6-6 and TRBJ1-3; D gene uncertain. Germline V gives CDR1 MNHNY, CDR2 SVGAGI (reference sequence). There are 14 residues in the CDR3. The V gene lost 6 bases and the J gene lost 0 bases, with 9 bases spanning the gap. CDR3 DNA: TGTGCCAGCAGCCCCAGTAGCTCTGGAAACACCATATATTTT. This gives the protein CASSPSSSGNTIYF.

This clone has more than one count but fewer than ten. The V call is TRBV29-1, the J call TRBJ2-1; tentative D call: TRBD1 (6 bases). The CDR3 has 15 residues. Trimming cost V 1 base and J 0 bases, with 10 bases left between them. From germline, CDR1 is SQVTM and CDR2 ANQGSEA. CDR3: CSVEGGPDSYNEQFF. CDR3 nucleotide sequence: TGCAGCGTTGAAGGGGGGCCCGACTCCTACAATGAGCAGTTCTTC.

This chain uses TRBV5-1 with TRBJ1-2, with 10 bases matching TRBD1. CDR3 size: 13 residues. Germline lookup yields CDR1 SGHRS and CDR2 YFSETQ. J was trimmed by 8 bases and V by 5 bases; bases with no gene match: 6. The CDR3 DNA reads as TGCGCCAGCAGTTATGACAGGGGGCGAGGCTACACCTTC. This codes for CASSYDRGRGYTF.

J is TRBJ1-5 and V is TRBV5-6; the match to TRBD1 covers 11 bases. Germline loops: CDR1 SGHDT, CDR2 YYEEEE. With 4 bases clipped from V and 9 bases from J, the junction kept 6 bases outside the gene matches. This CDR3 contains 14 residues. The CDR3 nucleotides read TGTGCCAGCAGCATGGGACAGGGGGTTGGGCCCCAGCATTTT. Protein product: CASSMGQGVGPQHF.

This rearrangement joins TRBV15 to TRBJ2-7; tentative D call: TRBD2 (6 bases). This CDR3 has 17 amino acids. Germline CDR1 is LNHNV and CDR2 is YYDKDF (reference sequence). Trimming stripped 0 bases from V and 5 bases from J, with 20 bases between. The CDR3 nucleotides are TGTGCCACCAGCAGAGATCTGGGGCGGGACCTTTCTAACGAGCAGTACTTC. Its protein is CATSRDLGRDLSNEQYF.

The chain carries TRBV15 and TRBJ1-2; TRBD1 matches 10 bases. Germline values: CDR1 LNHNV, CDR2 YYDKDF (reference sequence). This CDR3 region has 15 residues. Germline trimming cut 5 bases from V and 6 bases from J; bases unmatched to any gene: 9. The CDR3 nucleotides read TGTGCCACCAGCTTCGCCGGGACAGGGGCAAATGGCTACACCTTC. This encodes CATSFAGTGANGYTF.